The clone carrying this T cell receptor (beta chain) was seen more than once but under ten times. As for time point: cycle 4 day 1 (C4D1), after less than seven weeks of nivolumab. Each and every patient relapsed after autologous stem cell transplantation, and patients got differing brentuximab vedotin exposure. Magnetic negative selection purified CD4+ T cells from thawed PBMCs. Profiled with immunoSEQ multiplex PCR; TCRdb holds only in-frame clones, not every one. The repertoire holds under 20,000 clones, around 80% seen once, with 2% to 2.5% in the top ten. The source of the sample is a study of PD-1 blockade in classical Hodgkin lymphoma. CDR1 and CDR2 from the germline V gene are WNHNN and SYGVQD (reference sequence). CDR3 length: 13 residues. Trimming stripped 3 bases from V and 14 bases from J, with 14 bases between.

Source: CD4+ T cells from blood, taken before the fourth cycle of nivolumab. The chain links TRBV10-1 to TRBJ1-6; D might be TRBD1 (5 bases). The source is a human donor with classical Hodgkin lymphoma. CDR3: CASSEAGNGALHF. For the CDR3, the DNA is TGCGCCAGCAGTGAAGCAGGGAACGGGGCCCTCCACTTT.